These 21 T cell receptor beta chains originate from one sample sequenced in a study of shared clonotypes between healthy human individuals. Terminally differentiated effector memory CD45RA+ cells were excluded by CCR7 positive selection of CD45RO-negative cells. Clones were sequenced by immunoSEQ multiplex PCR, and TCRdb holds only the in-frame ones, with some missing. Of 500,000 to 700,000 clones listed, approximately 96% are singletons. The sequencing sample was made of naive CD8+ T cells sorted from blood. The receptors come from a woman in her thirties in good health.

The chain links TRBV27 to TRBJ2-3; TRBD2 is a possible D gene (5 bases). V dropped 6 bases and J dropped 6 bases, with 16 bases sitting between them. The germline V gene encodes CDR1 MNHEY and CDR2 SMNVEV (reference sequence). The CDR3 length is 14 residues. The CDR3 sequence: CASSRRGWRDTQYF. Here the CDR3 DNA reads TGTGCCAGCAGCCGCCGCGGGTGGCGCGATACGCAGTATTTT.

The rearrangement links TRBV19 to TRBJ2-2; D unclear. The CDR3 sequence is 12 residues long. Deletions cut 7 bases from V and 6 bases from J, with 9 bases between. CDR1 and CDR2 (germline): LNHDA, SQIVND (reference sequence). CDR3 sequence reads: CASTEVPGELFF. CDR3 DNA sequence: TGTGCCAGTACCGAAGTCCCCGGGGAGCTGTTTTTT.

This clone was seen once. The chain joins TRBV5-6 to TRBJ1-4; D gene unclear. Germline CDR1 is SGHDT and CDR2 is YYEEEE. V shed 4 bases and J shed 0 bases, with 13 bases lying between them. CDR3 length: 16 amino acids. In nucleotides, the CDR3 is TGTGCCAGCAGCCCGGGCATAGGTGCAACTAATGAAAAACTGTTTTTT. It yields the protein CASSPGIGATNEKLFF.

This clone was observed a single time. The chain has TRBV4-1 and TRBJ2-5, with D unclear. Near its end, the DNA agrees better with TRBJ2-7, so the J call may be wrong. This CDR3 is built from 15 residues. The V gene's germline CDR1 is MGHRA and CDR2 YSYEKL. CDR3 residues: CASSQDLYLSYEQYF. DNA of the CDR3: TGCGCCAGCAGCCAAGATTTGTATCTCTCCTACGAGCAGTACTTC.

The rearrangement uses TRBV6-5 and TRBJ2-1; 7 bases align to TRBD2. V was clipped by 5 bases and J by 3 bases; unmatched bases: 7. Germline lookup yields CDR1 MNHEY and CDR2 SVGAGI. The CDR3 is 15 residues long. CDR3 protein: CASSPGLGFYNEQFF. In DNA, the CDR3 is TGTGCCAGCAGTCCCGGACTAGGATTCTACAATGAGCAGTTCTTC.

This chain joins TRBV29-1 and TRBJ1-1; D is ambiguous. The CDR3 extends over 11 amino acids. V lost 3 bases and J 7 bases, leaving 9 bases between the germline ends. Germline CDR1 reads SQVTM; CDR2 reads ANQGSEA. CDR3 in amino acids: CSVDRRGEAFF. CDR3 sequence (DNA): TGCAGCGTTGATCGTCGGGGTGAAGCTTTCTTT.

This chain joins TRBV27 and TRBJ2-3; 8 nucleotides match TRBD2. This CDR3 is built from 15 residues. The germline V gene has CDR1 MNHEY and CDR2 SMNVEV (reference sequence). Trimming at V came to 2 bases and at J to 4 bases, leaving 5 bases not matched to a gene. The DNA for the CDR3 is TGTGCCAGCAGTTTAAACGGGAGGGCCCCAGATACGCAGTATTTT. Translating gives CASSLNGRAPDTQYF.

The CDR3 nucleotides read TGTGCCAGCACCTCTAACGGCGGCACTGAAGCTTTCTTT. Encoded protein: CASTSNGGTEAFF. This chain connects TRBV28 to TRBJ1-1; D is uncertain. Germline V gives CDR1 MDHEN, CDR2 SYDVKM. V lost 7 bases and J lost 4, with 13 bases in between. This CDR3 is built from 13 residues.

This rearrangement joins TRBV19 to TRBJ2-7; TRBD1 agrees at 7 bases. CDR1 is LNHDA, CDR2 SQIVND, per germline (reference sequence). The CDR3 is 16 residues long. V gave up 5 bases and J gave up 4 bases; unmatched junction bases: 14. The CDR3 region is CASSFSLGGFRYEQYF. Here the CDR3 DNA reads TGTGCCAGTAGTTTCAGCCTAGGGGGCTTCCGATACGAGCAGTACTTC.

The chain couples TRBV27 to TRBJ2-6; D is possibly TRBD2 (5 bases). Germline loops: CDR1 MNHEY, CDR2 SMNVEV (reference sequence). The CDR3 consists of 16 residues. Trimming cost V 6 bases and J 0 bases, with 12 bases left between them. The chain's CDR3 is CASRAGSYSGANVLTF. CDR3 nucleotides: TGTGCCAGCAGGGCGGGCTCTTACTCTGGGGCCAACGTCCTGACTTTC.

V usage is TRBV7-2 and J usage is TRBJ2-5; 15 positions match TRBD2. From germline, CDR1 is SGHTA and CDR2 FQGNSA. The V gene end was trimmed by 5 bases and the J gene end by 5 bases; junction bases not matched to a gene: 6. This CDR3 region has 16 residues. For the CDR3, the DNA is TGTGCCAGCAGCAGAGGACTAGCGGGAGGGTTGGAGACCCAGTACTTC. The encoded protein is CASSRGLAGGLETQYF.

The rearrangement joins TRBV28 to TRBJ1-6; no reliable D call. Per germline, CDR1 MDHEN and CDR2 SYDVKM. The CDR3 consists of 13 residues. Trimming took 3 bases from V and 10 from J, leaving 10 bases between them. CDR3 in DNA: TGTGCCAGCAGTTTGATCCACACCTCACCCCTCCACTTT. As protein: CASSLIHTSPLHF.

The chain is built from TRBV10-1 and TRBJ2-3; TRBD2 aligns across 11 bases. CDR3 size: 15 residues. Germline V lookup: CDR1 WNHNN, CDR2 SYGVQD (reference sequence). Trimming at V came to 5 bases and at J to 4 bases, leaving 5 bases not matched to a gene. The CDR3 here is CASSTTSGSPDTQYF. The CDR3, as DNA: TGCGCCAGCAGTACTACTAGCGGGAGTCCAGATACGCAGTATTTT.

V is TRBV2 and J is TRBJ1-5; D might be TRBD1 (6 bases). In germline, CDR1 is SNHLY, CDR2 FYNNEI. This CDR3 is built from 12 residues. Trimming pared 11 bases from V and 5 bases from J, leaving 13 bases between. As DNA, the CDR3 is TGTGCCGGGAAGGACAGTTATCAGCCCCAGCATTTT. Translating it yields CAGKDSYQPQHF.

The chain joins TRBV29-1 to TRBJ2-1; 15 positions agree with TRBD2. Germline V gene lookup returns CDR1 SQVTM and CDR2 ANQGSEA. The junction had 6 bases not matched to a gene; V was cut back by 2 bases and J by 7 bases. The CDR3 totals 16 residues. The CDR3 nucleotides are TGCAGCGTTGAATCCTGGACTAGCGGGAGGGGTAATGAGCAGTTCTTC. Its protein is CSVESWTSGRGNEQFF.

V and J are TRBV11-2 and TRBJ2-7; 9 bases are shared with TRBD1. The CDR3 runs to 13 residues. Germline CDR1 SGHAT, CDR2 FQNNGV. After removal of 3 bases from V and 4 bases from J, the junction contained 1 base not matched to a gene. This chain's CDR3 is CASSFGQGYEQYF. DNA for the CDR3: TGTGCCAGCAGCTTCGGACAGGGGTACGAGCAGTACTTC.

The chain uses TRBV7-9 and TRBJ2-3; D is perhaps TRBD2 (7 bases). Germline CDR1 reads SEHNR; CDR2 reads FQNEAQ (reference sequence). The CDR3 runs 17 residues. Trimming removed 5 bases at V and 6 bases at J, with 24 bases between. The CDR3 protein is CASSPGGAGAVVDTQYF. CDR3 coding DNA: TGTGCCAGCAGCCCAGGAGGTGCGGGGGCTGTCGTTGATACGCAGTATTTT.

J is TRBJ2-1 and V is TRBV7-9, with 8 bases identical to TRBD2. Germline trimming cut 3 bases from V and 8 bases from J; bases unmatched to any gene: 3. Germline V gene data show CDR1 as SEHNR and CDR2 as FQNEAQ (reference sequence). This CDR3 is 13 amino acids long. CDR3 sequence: CASSFGLADEQFF. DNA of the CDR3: TGTGCCAGCAGCTTTGGACTAGCTGATGAGCAGTTCTTC.

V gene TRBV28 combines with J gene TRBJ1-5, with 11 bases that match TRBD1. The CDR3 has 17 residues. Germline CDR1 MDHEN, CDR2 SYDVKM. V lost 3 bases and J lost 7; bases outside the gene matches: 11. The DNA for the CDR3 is TGTGCCAGCAGTTTCTGGACAGGGGGCGGCGGGGGCCAGCCCCAGCATTTT. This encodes CASSFWTGGGGGQPQHF.

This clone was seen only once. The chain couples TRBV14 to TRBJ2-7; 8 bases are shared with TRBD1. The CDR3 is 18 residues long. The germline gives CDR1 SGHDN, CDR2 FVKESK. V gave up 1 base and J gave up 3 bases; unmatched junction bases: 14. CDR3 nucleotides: TGTGCCAGCAGCCAAGGACGGGGACAGGCTCCTACCAACTACGAGCAGTACTTC. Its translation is CASSQGRGQAPTNYEQYF.

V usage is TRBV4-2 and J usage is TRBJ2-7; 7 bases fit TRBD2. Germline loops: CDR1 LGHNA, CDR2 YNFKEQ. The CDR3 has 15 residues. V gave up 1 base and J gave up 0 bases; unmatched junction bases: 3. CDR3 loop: CASSQGWTSSYEQYF. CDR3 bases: TGTGCCAGCAGCCAAGGATGGACTAGCTCCTACGAGCAGTACTTC.